This T cell receptor (beta chain) was profiled in a study of blood T cells in healthy people across ages. The CDR3 totals 15 residues. Germline CDR1 reads WSHSY; CDR2 reads SAAADI. With a J-beta primer mix and a sample-barcoded 5' primer, a second PCR ran roughly 6 to 12 cycles. MiXCR, run by TCRdb on the 5' RACE reads, gives a single entry per CDR3 protein. The profile shows some 800,000 distinct CDR3 sequences, roughly 44% of them singletons. There were healthy Caucasian individuals from Russia, aged about 6 to 100, serving as donors. With each sample, at least 6 micrograms of total RNA were extracted.

Sequencing was performed on blood. The TCR originated in a man in his 60s in good health. The J gene is TRBJ2-7, the V gene TRBV10-2; TRBD1 matches 8 bases. The J call may be mistaken, given a closer DNA end match to TRBJ2-4. The CDR3: CASSEIGQGASIQYF. The CDR3 DNA is TGCGCCAGCAGTGAGATCGGTCAGGGGGCTAGCATTCAGTACTTC.